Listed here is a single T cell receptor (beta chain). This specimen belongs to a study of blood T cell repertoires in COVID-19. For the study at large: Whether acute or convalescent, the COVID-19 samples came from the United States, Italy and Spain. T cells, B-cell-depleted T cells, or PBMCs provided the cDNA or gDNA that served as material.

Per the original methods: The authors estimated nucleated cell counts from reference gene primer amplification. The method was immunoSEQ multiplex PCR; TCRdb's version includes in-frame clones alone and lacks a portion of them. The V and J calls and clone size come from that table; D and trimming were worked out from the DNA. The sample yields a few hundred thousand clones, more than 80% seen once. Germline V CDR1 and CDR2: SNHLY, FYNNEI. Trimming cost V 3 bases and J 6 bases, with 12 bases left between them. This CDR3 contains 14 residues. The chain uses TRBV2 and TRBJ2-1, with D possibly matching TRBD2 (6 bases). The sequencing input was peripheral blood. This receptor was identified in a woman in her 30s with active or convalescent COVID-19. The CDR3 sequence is CASSDRGGPNEQFF. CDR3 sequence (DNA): TGTGCCAGCAGTGACCGGGGAGGCCCCAATGAGCAGTTCTTC. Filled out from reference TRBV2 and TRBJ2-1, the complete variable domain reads EPEVTQTPSHQVTQMGQEVILRCVPISNHLYFYWYRQILGQKVEFLVSFYNNEISEKSEIFDDQFSVERPDGSNFTLKIRSTKLEDSAMYFCASSDRGGPNEQFFGPGTRLTVL.